These T cell receptor beta chains were read from a single sample in a study of blood T cell repertoires in COVID-19. The table came from immunoSEQ multiplex PCR; TCRdb's copy has only in-frame clones and leaves some out. The repertoire has approximately 270,000 clones, 70% to 90% of them found once; the top ten carry more than 9.5%. Material: peripheral blood. These receptors originate from a woman aged 65 to 85 with acute or convalescent COVID-19. Both conserved end residues are part of each CDR3. D genes are given only for firm matches. Size values are once, few and many counts, or a class for expanded clones, and some rows have none.

CDR3aa: CASSLAGVTDTQYF; CDR3nt: TGTGCCAGCAGCTTAGCGGGGGTCACAGATACGCAGTATTTT; d_gene: NA; abundance: NA; j_gene: TRBJ2-3; v_gene: TRBV11-2
CDR3aa: CASSLGGGSYNEQFF; CDR3nt: TGCGCCAGCAGCTTGGGGGGCGGCTCCTACAATGAGCAGTTCTTC; d_gene: NA; abundance: once; j_gene: TRBJ2-1; v_gene: TRBV5-1
CDR3aa: CASSPSGGDYEQYF; CDR3nt: TGTGCCAGCAGCCCCTCAGGAGGGGACTACGAGCAGTACTTC; d_gene: NA; abundance: NA; j_gene: TRBJ2-7; v_gene: TRBV7-2
CDR3aa: CASSRLTTSNEQFF; CDR3nt: TGCGCCAGCAGCCGACTTACCACGTCCAATGAGCAGTTCTTC; d_gene: NA; abundance: NA; j_gene: TRBJ2-1; v_gene: TRBV4-1
CDR3aa: CASTPAGVADTQYF; CDR3nt: TGTGCCAGCACCCCGGCGGGTGTGGCAGATACGCAGTATTTT; d_gene: NA; abundance: NA; j_gene: TRBJ2-3; v_gene: TRBV6-2/TRBV6-3
CDR3aa: CASSYNRDRTEAFF; CDR3nt: TGTGCCAGCAGCTACAACAGGGATCGGACTGAAGCTTTCTTT; d_gene: NA; abundance: once; j_gene: TRBJ1-1; v_gene: TRBV3-1/TRBV3-2
CDR3aa: CASSLPGYEQYF; CDR3nt: TGTGCCAGCAGCTTGCCAGGCTACGAGCAGTACTTC; d_gene: NA; abundance: many; j_gene: TRBJ2-7; v_gene: TRBV5-6
CDR3aa: CSVTGAHTGELFF; CDR3nt: TGCAGCGTAACAGGGGCTCACACCGGGGAGCTGTTTTTT; d_gene: TRBD1; abundance: few; j_gene: TRBJ2-2; v_gene: TRBV29-1
CDR3aa: CASSYSGQFSGNTIYF; CDR3nt: TGTGCCAGCAGTTACTCGGGGCAATTCTCTGGAAACACCATATATTTT; d_gene: NA; abundance: NA; j_gene: TRBJ1-3; v_gene: TRBV6-5
CDR3aa: CAIRADLAFSPLHF; CDR3nt: TGTGCCATCCGCGCCGACTTAGCATTCTCACCCCTCCACTTT; d_gene: NA; abundance: NA; j_gene: TRBJ1-6; v_gene: TRBV10-3
CDR3aa: CASSLLTAGYEQYF; CDR3nt: TGCGCCAGCAGCCTGCTGACGGCGGGTTACGAGCAGTACTTC; d_gene: NA; abundance: NA; j_gene: TRBJ2-7; v_gene: TRBV5-1
CDR3aa: CASSLAERGNNEQFF; CDR3nt: TGTGCCAGCAGCTTGGCCGAGCGGGGGAACAATGAGCAGTTCTTC; d_gene: TRBD2; abundance: once; j_gene: TRBJ2-1; v_gene: TRBV5-4
CDR3aa: CASSQVPGGNQPQHF; CDR3nt: TGTGCCAGCAGCCAAGTTCCAGGGGGCAATCAGCCCCAGCATTTT; d_gene: NA; abundance: NA; j_gene: TRBJ1-5; v_gene: TRBV3-1/TRBV3-2
CDR3aa: CASSLLGGGAPGNEQFF; CDR3nt: TGTGCCAGCAGCTTACTAGGCGGGGGGGCCCCTGGGAATGAGCAGTTCTTC; d_gene: TRBD2; abundance: NA; j_gene: TRBJ2-1; v_gene: TRBV7-2
CDR3aa: CAISERQGNTEAFF; CDR3nt: TGTGCCATCAGTGAGAGACAGGGGAACACTGAAGCTTTCTTT; d_gene: TRBD1; abundance: NA; j_gene: TRBJ1-1; v_gene: TRBV10-3
CDR3aa: CATSPGAVSGNTIYF; CDR3nt: TGTGCCACCAGCCCAGGGGCCGTCTCTGGAAACACCATATATTTT; d_gene: NA; abundance: NA; j_gene: TRBJ1-3; v_gene: TRBV15
CDR3aa: CASAPGSGPETQYF; CDR3nt: TGCGCCAGCGCCCCTGGCAGCGGGCCAGAGACCCAGTACTTC; d_gene: NA; abundance: NA; j_gene: TRBJ2-5; v_gene: TRBV4-1
CDR3aa: CASRTTGGADTQYF; CDR3nt: TGTGCCAGCAGAACTACAGGGGGGGCAGATACGCAGTATTTT; d_gene: NA; abundance: NA; j_gene: TRBJ2-3; v_gene: TRBV6-5
CDR3aa: CASSLQRGNQETQYF; CDR3nt: TGTGCCAGCAGCTTACAGCGGGGGAACCAAGAGACCCAGTACTTC; d_gene: TRBD2; abundance: NA; j_gene: TRBJ2-5; v_gene: TRBV7-3
CDR3aa: CASSLLPIISYTF; CDR3nt: TGTGCCAGCAGTTTACTGCCTATTATCAGCTACACCTTC; d_gene: NA; abundance: few; j_gene: TRBJ1-2; v_gene: TRBV6-5
CDR3aa: CASSLAQGASTGELFF; CDR3nt: TGTGCCAGCAGCTTAGCGCAAGGGGCGAGCACCGGGGAGCTGTTTTTT; d_gene: NA; abundance: NA; j_gene: TRBJ2-2; v_gene: TRBV7-6
CDR3aa: CASSQDNFQETQYF; CDR3nt: TGTGCCAGCAGCCAAGACAACTTCCAAGAGACCCAGTACTTC; d_gene: NA; abundance: NA; j_gene: TRBJ2-5; v_gene: TRBV3-1/TRBV3-2
CDR3aa: CSVVAPGSKNIQYF; CDR3nt: TGCAGCGTTGTAGCCCCGGGGAGCAAAAACATTCAGTACTTC; d_gene: NA; abundance: NA; j_gene: TRBJ2-4; v_gene: TRBV29-1
CDR3aa: CASSREGRTGELFF; CDR3nt: TGTGCCAGCAGCCGCGAGGGGAGGACCGGGGAGCTGTTTTTT; d_gene: NA; abundance: NA; j_gene: TRBJ2-2; v_gene: TRBV3-1/TRBV3-2
CDR3aa: CASSQDGRQGDFF; CDR3nt: TGTGCCAGCAGCCAAGATGGACGACAGGGAGATTTCTTT; d_gene: TRBD1; abundance: few; j_gene: TRBJ1-1; v_gene: TRBV4-2
CDR3aa: CASSIAGNSYNEQFF; CDR3nt: TGTGCCAGTAGTATAGCGGGTAACTCCTACAATGAGCAGTTCTTC; d_gene: NA; abundance: NA; j_gene: TRBJ2-1; v_gene: TRBV19
CDR3aa: CASMVEQGGNTIYF; CDR3nt: TGTGCCAGCATGGTAGAACAGGGAGGAAACACCATATATTTT; d_gene: NA; abundance: once; j_gene: TRBJ1-3; v_gene: TRBV6-5
CDR3aa: CSVGPTSGETQYF; CDR3nt: TGCAGCGTTGGGCCGACTAGCGGCGAGACCCAGTACTTC; d_gene: TRBD2; abundance: few; j_gene: TRBJ2-5; v_gene: TRBV29-1
CDR3aa: CASSPRFSGNTIYF; CDR3nt: TGTGCCAGCAGCCCCCGGTTCTCTGGAAACACCATATATTTT; d_gene: NA; abundance: NA; j_gene: TRBJ1-3; v_gene: TRBV11-2
CDR3aa: CASKGVGDTGELFF; CDR3nt: TGTGCCAGCAAGGGCGTAGGGGACACCGGGGAGCTGTTTTTT; d_gene: NA; abundance: NA; j_gene: TRBJ2-2; v_gene: TRBV27
CDR3aa: CACRRGAGGESEQFF; CDR3nt: TGTGCCTGCCGGCGAGGTGCGGGGGGGGAGAGTGAGCAGTTCTTC; d_gene: TRBD2; abundance: NA; j_gene: TRBJ2-1; v_gene: TRBV30
CDR3aa: CATSPGQGWTEAFF; CDR3nt: TGTGCCACCAGCCCGGGACAGGGGTGGACTGAAGCTTTCTTT; d_gene: TRBD1; abundance: NA; j_gene: TRBJ1-1; v_gene: TRBV6-5
CDR3aa: CATRSTGANTGELFF; CDR3nt: TGTGCCACCAGATCGACAGGAGCGAACACCGGGGAGCTGTTTTTT; d_gene: NA; abundance: NA; j_gene: TRBJ2-2; v_gene: TRBV24-1
CDR3aa: CASSLGFIADTQYF; CDR3nt: TGTGCCAGCAGCTTGGGGTTTATAGCCGATACGCAGTATTTT; d_gene: NA; abundance: NA; j_gene: TRBJ2-3; v_gene: TRBV5-8
CDR3aa: CASSLGGNTEAFF; CDR3nt: TGTGCCAGCAGCTTGGGGGGGAACACTGAAGCTTTCTTT; d_gene: NA; abundance: NA; j_gene: TRBJ1-1; v_gene: TRBV6-6
CDR3aa: CSVPGDGTDTQYF; CDR3nt: TGCAGCGTACCGGGGGACGGCACAGATACGCAGTATTTT; d_gene: NA; abundance: NA; j_gene: TRBJ2-3; v_gene: TRBV29-1
CDR3aa: CASSPPGQGNEKLFF; CDR3nt: TGCGCCAGCAGCCCCCCGGGACAGGGCAATGAAAAACTGTTTTTT; d_gene: TRBD1; abundance: NA; j_gene: TRBJ1-4; v_gene: TRBV5-1
CDR3aa: CAISLGQSNTEAFF; CDR3nt: TGTGCCATCAGTCTCGGACAGTCGAACACTGAAGCTTTCTTT; d_gene: NA; abundance: NA; j_gene: TRBJ1-1; v_gene: TRBV10-3
CDR3aa: CASSIALAGGYEQYF; CDR3nt: TGTGCCAGTAGTATAGCACTAGCGGGAGGCTACGAGCAGTACTTC; d_gene: TRBD2; abundance: NA; j_gene: TRBJ2-7; v_gene: TRBV19
CDR3aa: CASSAGTGEYNEQFF; CDR3nt: TGTGCCAGCAGCGCCGGGACAGGGGAATACAATGAGCAGTTCTTC; d_gene: TRBD1; abundance: NA; j_gene: TRBJ2-1; v_gene: TRBV9
CDR3aa: CSVGGPRYNEQFF; CDR3nt: TGCAGCGTTGGGGGCCCCCGTTACAATGAGCAGTTCTTC; d_gene: NA; abundance: NA; j_gene: TRBJ2-1; v_gene: TRBV29-1
CDR3aa: CASGEIAGGYNEQFF; CDR3nt: TGTGCCAGTGGAGAAATAGCGGGGGGCTACAATGAGCAGTTCTTC; d_gene: TRBD2; abundance: NA; j_gene: TRBJ2-1; v_gene: TRBV19
CDR3aa: CASSQEPLGTSTLHSTVQYF; CDR3nt: TGTGCCAGCAGCCAGGAACCTTTGGGGACAAGTACCCTCCACTCTACGGTGCAGTACTTC; d_gene: NA; abundance: NA; j_gene: TRBJ2-7; v_gene: TRBV3-1/TRBV3-2
CDR3aa: CASSLVGQATGELFF; CDR3nt: TGTGCCAGCAGCTTAGTGGGACAGGCCACCGGGGAGCTGTTTTTT; d_gene: TRBD1; abundance: NA; j_gene: TRBJ2-2; v_gene: TRBV11-2
CDR3aa: CASSPTYRTGAPTEAFF; CDR3nt: TGTGCCAGCAGCCCCACCTACCGGACAGGGGCGCCCACTGAAGCTTTCTTT; d_gene: TRBD1; abundance: NA; j_gene: TRBJ1-1; v_gene: TRBV14
CDR3aa: CASSFWEWDRGLPPYF; CDR3nt: TGTGCCAGCAGCTTCTGGGAGTGGGACAGGGGGCTCCCCCCCTACTTC; d_gene: NA; abundance: NA; j_gene: TRBJ2-7; v_gene: TRBV21-1
CDR3aa: CASSLRGYNTEAFF; CDR3nt: TGTGCCAGCAGCTTGCGGGGCTACAACACTGAAGCTTTCTTT; d_gene: NA; abundance: NA; j_gene: TRBJ1-1; v_gene: TRBV11-2
CDR3aa: CASARTRAYEQYF; CDR3nt: TGTGCCAGCGCCAGGACTCGTGCCTACGAGCAGTACTTC; d_gene: NA; abundance: NA; j_gene: TRBJ2-7; v_gene: TRBV6-5
CDR3aa: CASSFSSGSDTGELFF; CDR3nt: TGTGCCAGCAGCTTCTCTTCCGGGTCGGACACCGGGGAGCTGTTTTTT; d_gene: NA; abundance: NA; j_gene: TRBJ2-2; v_gene: TRBV11-3
CDR3aa: CASSQAGSFGYTF; CDR3nt: TGTGCCAGCAGCCAGGCAGGCTCGTTCGGCTACACCTTC; d_gene: NA; abundance: NA; j_gene: TRBJ1-2; v_gene: TRBV3-1/TRBV3-2
CDR3aa: CASSLRTGAYTGELFF; CDR3nt: TGTGCCAGCAGTTTGAGGACAGGGGCCTACACCGGGGAGCTGTTTTTT; d_gene: TRBD1; abundance: NA; j_gene: TRBJ2-2; v_gene: TRBV27
CDR3aa: CASTLGTRDTGELFF; CDR3nt: TGTGCCAGCACCCTAGGGACTAGAGACACCGGGGAGCTGTTTTTT; d_gene: TRBD2; abundance: NA; j_gene: TRBJ2-2; v_gene: TRBV3-1/TRBV3-2
CDR3aa: CASSTWDRGRAGELFF; CDR3nt: TGTGCCAGTAGTACCTGGGACAGGGGCCGGGCCGGGGAGCTGTTTTTT; d_gene: TRBD1; abundance: NA; j_gene: TRBJ2-2; v_gene: TRBV19
CDR3aa: CASSLTGGRNEQFF; CDR3nt: TGTGCCAGCAGCTTGACAGGGGGCCGTAATGAGCAGTTCTTC; d_gene: TRBD1; abundance: NA; j_gene: TRBJ2-1; v_gene: TRBV5-5